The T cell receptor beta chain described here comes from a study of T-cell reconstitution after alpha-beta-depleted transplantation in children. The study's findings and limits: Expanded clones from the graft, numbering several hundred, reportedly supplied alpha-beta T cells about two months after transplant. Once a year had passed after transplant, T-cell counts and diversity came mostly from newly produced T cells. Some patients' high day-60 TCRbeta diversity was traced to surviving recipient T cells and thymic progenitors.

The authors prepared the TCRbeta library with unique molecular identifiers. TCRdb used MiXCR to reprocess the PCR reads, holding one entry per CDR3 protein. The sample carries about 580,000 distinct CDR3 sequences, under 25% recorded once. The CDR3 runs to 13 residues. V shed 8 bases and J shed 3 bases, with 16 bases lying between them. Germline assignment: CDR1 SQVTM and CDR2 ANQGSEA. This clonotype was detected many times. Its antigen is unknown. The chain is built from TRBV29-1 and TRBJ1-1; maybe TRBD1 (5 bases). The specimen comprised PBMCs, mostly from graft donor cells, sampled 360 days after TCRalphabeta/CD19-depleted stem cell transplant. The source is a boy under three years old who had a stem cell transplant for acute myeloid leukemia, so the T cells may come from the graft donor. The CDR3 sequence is CSNTRELDTEAFF. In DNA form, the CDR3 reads TGCAGCAATACCAGGGAACTGGACACTGAAGCTTTCTTT. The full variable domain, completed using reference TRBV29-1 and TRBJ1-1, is SAVISQKPSRDICQRGTSLTIQCQVDSQVTMMFWYRQQPGQSLTLIATANQGSEATYESGFVIDKFPISRPNLTFSTLTVSNMSPEDSSIYLCSNTRELDTEAFFGQGTRLTVV.